Many counts were recorded for the clone carrying this T cell receptor (beta chain). What it recognizes is unknown. The source of the sample is a study of identical twins. Whole-study findings and limits: Out-of-frame alpha sequences that twins shared showed excess low generation probability. Sharing of beta out-of-frame sequences by twins showed a weaker excess.

TCRdb ran MiXCR on the 5' RACE reads and lists one entry per CDR3 protein. The data contain approximately 590,000 distinct CDR3 sequences, more than 9% of them singletons. The germline V and J ends were trimmed by 4 bases and 5 bases, with 9 bases remaining between them. Per germline, CDR1 SGHRS and CDR2 YFSETQ. The CDR3 has 13 residues. These data were likewise used in another study, on yellow fever vaccine responses in identical twins.

The source material was PBMCs. This sequence was found in a woman aged 18-29 years in good health. The rearrangement links TRBV5-1 to TRBJ2-2, with unresolved D. CDR3 bases: TGCGCCAGCAGCGTATCCGGGACCGGGGAGCTGTTTTTT. Its translation is CASSVSGTGELFF.